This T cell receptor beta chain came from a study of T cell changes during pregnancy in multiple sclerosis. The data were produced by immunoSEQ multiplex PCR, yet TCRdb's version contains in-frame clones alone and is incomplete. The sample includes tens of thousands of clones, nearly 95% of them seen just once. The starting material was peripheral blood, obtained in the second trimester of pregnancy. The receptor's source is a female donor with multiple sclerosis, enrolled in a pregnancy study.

CDR3 sequence: CASSLLAGGLTDTQYF. As DNA, the CDR3 is TGTGCCAGTAGTCTTCTAGCGGGAGGGCTGACAGATACGCAGTATTTT. This sequence joins TRBV19 and TRBJ2-3; 12 bases are a match to TRBD2. The germline V gene has CDR1 LNHDA and CDR2 SQIVND (reference sequence). CDR3 length: 16 amino acids. With V trimmed by 5 bases and J by 3 bases, 6 bases remained unmatched.